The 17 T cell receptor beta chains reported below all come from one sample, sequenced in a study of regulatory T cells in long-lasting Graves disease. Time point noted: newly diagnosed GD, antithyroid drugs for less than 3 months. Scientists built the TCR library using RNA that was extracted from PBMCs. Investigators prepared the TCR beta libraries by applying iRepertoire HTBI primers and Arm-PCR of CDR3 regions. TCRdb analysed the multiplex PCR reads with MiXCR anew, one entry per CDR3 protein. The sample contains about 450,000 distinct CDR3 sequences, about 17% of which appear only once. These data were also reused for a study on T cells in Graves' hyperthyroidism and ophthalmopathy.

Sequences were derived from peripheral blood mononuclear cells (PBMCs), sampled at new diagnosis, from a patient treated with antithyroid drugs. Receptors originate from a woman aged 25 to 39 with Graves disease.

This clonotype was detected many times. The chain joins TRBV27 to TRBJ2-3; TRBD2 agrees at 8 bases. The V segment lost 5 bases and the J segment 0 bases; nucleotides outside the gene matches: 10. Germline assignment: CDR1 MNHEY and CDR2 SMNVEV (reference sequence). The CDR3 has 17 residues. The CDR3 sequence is CASSATQLAASTDTQYF. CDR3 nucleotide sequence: TGTGCCAGCAGTGCCACCCAACTAGCGGCAAGCACAGATACGCAGTATTTT.

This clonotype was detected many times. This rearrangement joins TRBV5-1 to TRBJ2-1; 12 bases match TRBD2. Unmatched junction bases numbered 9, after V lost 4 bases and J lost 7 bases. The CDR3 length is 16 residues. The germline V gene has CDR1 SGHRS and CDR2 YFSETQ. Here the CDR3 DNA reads TGCGCCAGCAGCCCCCGGACTAGCGGGATTGATAATGAGCAGTTCTTC. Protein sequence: CASSPRTSGIDNEQFF.

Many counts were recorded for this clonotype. CDR3 residues: CASRELAGVQETQYF. CDR3 bases: TGCGCCAGCAGGGAGCTGGCGGGAGTCCAAGAGACCCAGTACTTC. This sequence joins TRBV5-1 and TRBJ2-5, with 7 bases fitting TRBD2. The CDR3 sequence is 15 residues long. V was clipped by 5 bases and J by 1 base; unmatched bases: 8. CDR1 SGHRS and CDR2 YFSETQ come from the germline V gene.

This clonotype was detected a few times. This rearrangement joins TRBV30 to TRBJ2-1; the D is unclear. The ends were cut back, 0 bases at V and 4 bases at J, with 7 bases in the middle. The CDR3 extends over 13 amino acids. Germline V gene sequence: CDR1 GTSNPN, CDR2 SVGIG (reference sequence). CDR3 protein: CAWSVFSYNEQFF. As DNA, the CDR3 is TGTGCCTGGAGTGTCTTCTCTTACAATGAGCAGTTCTTC. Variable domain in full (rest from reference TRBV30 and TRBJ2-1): SQTIHQWPATLVQPVGSPLSLECTVEGTSNPNLYWYRQAAGRGLQLLFYSVGIGQISSEVPQNLSASRPQDRQFILSSKKLLLSDSGFYLCAWSVFSYNEQFFGPGTRLTVL.

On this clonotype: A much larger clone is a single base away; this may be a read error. CDR3: CASSPERGFTNQPPHF. DNA of the CDR3: TGTGCCAGCTCACCAGAGCGGGGCTTCACAAACCAGCCCCCGCATTTT. J is TRBJ1-5 and V is TRBV18; TRBD1 is a possible D gene (5 bases). Per germline, CDR1 KGHSH and CDR2 LQKENI. CDR3 length: 16 amino acids. The full variable domain, completed using reference TRBV18 and TRBJ1-5, is NAGVMQNPRHLVRRRGQEARLRCSPMKGHSHVYWYRQLPEEGLKFMVYLQKENIIDESGMPKERFSAEFPKEGPSILRIQQVVRGDSAAYFCASSPERGFTNQPPHFGDGTRLSIL.

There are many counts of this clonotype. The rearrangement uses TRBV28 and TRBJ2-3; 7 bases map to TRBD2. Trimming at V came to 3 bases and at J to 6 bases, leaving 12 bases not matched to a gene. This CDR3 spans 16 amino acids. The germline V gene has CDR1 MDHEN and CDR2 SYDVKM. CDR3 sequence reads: CASSLLGLLKSDTQYF. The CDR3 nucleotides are TGTGCCAGCAGTTTGCTGGGACTACTTAAATCGGATACGCAGTATTTT. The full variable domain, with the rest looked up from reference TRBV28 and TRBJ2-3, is DVKVTQSSRYLVKRTGEKVFLECVQDMDHENMFWYRQDPGLGLRLIYFSYDVKMKEKGDIPEGYSVSREKKERFSLILESASTNQTSMYLCASSLLGLLKSDTQYFGPGTRLTVL.

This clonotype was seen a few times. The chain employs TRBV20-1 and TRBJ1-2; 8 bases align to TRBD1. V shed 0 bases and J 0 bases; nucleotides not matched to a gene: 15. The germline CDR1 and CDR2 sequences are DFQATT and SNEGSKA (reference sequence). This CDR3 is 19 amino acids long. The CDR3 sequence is CSARDRGTGRPSSNYGYTF. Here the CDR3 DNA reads TGCAGTGCTAGAGATAGGGGGACAGGACGACCTTCCTCTAACTATGGCTACACCTTC.

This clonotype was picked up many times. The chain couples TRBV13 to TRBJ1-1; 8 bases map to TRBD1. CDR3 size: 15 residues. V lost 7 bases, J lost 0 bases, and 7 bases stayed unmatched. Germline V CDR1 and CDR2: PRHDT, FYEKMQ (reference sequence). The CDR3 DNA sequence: TGTGCCAGCACCGAGACAGGGGCCTTGAACACTGAAGCTTTCTTT. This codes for CASTETGALNTEAFF.

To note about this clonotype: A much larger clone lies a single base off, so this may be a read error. The CDR3 region is CASSLGVRWTGAYTGGLFF. In DNA, the CDR3 is TGTGCCAGCAGCTTGGGGGTTCGGTGGACAGGGGCGTACACCGGGGGGCTGTTTTTT. The V call is TRBV13, the J call TRBJ2-2; 9 bases are shared with TRBD1. Germline V gene data show CDR1 as PRHDT and CDR2 as FYEKMQ (reference sequence). The CDR3 covers 19 residues.

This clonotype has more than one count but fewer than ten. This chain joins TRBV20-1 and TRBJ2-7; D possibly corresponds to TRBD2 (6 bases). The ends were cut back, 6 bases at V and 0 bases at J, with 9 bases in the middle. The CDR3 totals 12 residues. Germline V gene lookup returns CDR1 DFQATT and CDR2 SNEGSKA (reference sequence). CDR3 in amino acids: CSAGRSSYEQYF. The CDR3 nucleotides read TGCAGTGCAGGGAGGAGCTCCTACGAGCAGTACTTC.

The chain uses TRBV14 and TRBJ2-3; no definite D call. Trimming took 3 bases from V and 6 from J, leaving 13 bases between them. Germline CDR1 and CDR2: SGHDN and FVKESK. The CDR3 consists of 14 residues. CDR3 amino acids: CASSQPIVGDTQYF. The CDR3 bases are TGTGCCAGCAGCCAGCCTATTGTGGGGGATACGCAGTATTTT. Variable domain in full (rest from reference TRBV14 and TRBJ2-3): EAGVTQFPSHSVIEKGQTVTLRCDPISGHDNLYWYRRVMGKEIKFLLHFVKESKQDESGMPNNRFLAERTGGTYSTLKVQPAELEDSGVYFCASSQPIVGDTQYFGPGTRLTVL.

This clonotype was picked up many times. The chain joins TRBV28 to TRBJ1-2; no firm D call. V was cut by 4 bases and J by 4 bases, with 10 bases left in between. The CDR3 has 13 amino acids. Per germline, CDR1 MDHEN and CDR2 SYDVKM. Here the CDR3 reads CASSSRSGYGYTF. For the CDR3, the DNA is TGTGCCAGCAGTTCACGTAGCGGCTATGGCTACACCTTC.

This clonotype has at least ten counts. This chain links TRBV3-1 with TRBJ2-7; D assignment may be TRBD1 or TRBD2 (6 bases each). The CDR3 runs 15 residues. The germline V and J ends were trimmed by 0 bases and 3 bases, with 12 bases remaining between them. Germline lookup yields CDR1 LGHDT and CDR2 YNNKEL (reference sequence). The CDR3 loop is CASSQERGAVYEQYF. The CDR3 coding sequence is TGTGCCAGCAGCCAAGAAAGGGGGGCAGTCTACGAGCAGTACTTC.

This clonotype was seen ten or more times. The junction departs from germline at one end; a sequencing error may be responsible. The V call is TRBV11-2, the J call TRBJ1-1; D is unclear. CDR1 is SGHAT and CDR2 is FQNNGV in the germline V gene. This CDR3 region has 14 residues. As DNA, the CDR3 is TGTGCCAGCAGCCTAGAGATATCGAACACTGAAGCTTTCTTT. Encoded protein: CASSLEISNTEAFF. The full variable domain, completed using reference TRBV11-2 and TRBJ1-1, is EAGVAQSPRYKIIEKRQSVAFWCNPISGHATLYWYQQILGQGPKLLIQFQNNGVVDDSQLPKDRFSAERLKGVDSTLKIQPAKLEDSAVYLCASSLEISNTEAFFGQGTRLTVV.

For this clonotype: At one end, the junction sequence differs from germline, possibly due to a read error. The CDR3 loop is CASSPGQALAGYNEQFF. In DNA form, the CDR3 reads TGTGCCAGCAGCCCGGGTCAAGCACTAGCGGGCTACAATGAGCAGTTCTTC. This chain connects TRBV4-1 to TRBJ2-1; 9 bases line up with TRBD2. CDR3 size: 17 residues. From germline, CDR1 is MGHRA and CDR2 YSYEKL.

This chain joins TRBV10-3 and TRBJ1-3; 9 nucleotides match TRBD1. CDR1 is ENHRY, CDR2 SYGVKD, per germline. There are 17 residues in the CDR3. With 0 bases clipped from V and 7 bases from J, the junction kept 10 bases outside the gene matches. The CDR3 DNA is TGTGCCATCAGTGAGTCGGGAGAAGACAGGGGGAGGAACACCATATATTTT. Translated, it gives CAISESGEDRGRNTIYF.

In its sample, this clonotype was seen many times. Here the CDR3 reads CASELGRTSGYNEQFF. CDR3 sequence (DNA): TGTGCCAGCGAACTCGGCCGGACTAGCGGCTACAATGAGCAGTTCTTC. The chain employs TRBV5-6 and TRBJ2-1, with 10 bases lining up with TRBD2. The V segment lost 7 bases and the J segment 3 bases; nucleotides outside the gene matches: 10. The CDR3 sequence is 16 residues long. Germline CDR1 and CDR2: SGHDT and YYEEEE.